What follows are 31 T cell receptor beta chains derived from one specimen sequenced in a study of T cells after yellow fever vaccination. TCRdb ran MiXCR on the 5' RACE reads and lists one entry per CDR3 protein. Altogether some 320,000 distinct CDR3 sequences are present, 3.5% to 4.5% being singletons, with the ten largest covering roughly 21%. The sample in question was PBMCs, obtained 15 days after the yellow fever booster vaccination. These receptors were collected from a young man who received the YFV17D yellow fever vaccine.

This clonotype was recorded at least ten times. This chain uses TRBV20-1 with TRBJ1-6, with D hard to call. From germline, CDR1 is DFQATT and CDR2 SNEGSKA (reference sequence). The V end lost 6 bases, the J end lost 4 bases, and 10 bases lay between the germline ends. The CDR3 extends over 13 amino acids. The CDR3 is CSALAEYNSPLHF. CDR3 bases: TGCAGTGCCCTGGCAGAATATAATTCACCCCTCCACTTT.

J is TRBJ1-1 and V is TRBV9; TRBD1 agrees at 7 bases. V trimming: 6 bases; J trimming: 4 bases; junction bases outside the gene matches: 12. CDR1 is SGDLS and CDR2 is YYNGEE in the germline V gene. This CDR3 is built from 15 residues. CDR3 amino acids: CASTRDRVRGTEAFF. The CDR3 region has the DNA TGTGCCAGCACCCGGGACAGAGTTCGTGGCACTGAAGCTTTCTTT.

This sequence joins TRBV20-1 and TRBJ2-4, with 8 bases lining up with TRBD1. CDR1 and CDR2 from the germline V gene are DFQATT and SNEGSKA (reference sequence). The CDR3 runs to 14 residues. The V and J ends lost 5 bases and 8 bases, in that order; junction bases with no gene match: 11. The CDR3 region has the DNA TGCAGTGCTCACCGGCAGGGGGCTCCGGACATTCAGTACTTC. Its translation: CSAHRQGAPDIQYF.

This clonotype was observed many times. V gene TRBV7-2 combines with J gene TRBJ1-1; weak D call: TRBD1 (5 bases). Germline V gene data show CDR1 as SGHTA and CDR2 as FQGNSA. This CDR3 comprises 12 residues. Trimming removed 5 bases from V and 9 bases from J, with 13 bases in between. The DNA of the CDR3 is TGTGCCAGCAGCGAAGACAGAGGTAAAGCTTTCTTT. It is translated as CASSEDRGKAFF. The full variable domain, completed using reference TRBV7-2 and TRBJ1-1, is GAGVSQSPSNKVTEKGKDVELRCDPISGHTALYWYRQSLGQGLEFLIYFQGNSAPDKSGLPSDRFSAERTGGSVSTLTIQRTQQEDSAVYLCASSEDRGKAFFGQGTRLTVV.

This clonotype was found many times. The V call is TRBV4-3, the J call TRBJ1-4; 9 nucleotides align to TRBD1. The junction had 11 bases not matched to a gene; V was cut back by 4 bases and J by 8 bases. The CDR3 has 16 amino acids. Per the germline V gene, CDR1 is LGHNA and CDR2 is YSLEER. CDR3 in amino acids: CASSRRQGEIVEKLFF. The CDR3 DNA reads TGCGCCAGCAGCCGACGACAGGGGGAAATTGTAGAAAAACTGTTTTTT.

This rearrangement joins TRBV6-5 to TRBJ2-2; a possible D gene is TRBD1 (5 bases). Trimming removed 2 bases from V and 3 bases from J, with 10 bases in between. The germline gives CDR1 MNHEY, CDR2 SVGAGI. The CDR3 is 15 residues long. The CDR3 DNA sequence: TGTGCCAGCAGTTACATGGACACAGACACCGGGGAGCTGTTTTTT. Protein: CASSYMDTDTGELFF.

This clonotype was found a few times. Written as DNA, the CDR3 is TGCAGTGCTAAAGGGAACAGAGCGCACACTGAAGCTTTCTTT. Translating it yields CSAKGNRAHTEAFF. V and J are TRBV20-1 and TRBJ1-1; D ambiguous. The CDR3 spans 14 residues. V lost 4 bases and J lost 3, with 15 bases in between. Germline assignment: CDR1 DFQATT and CDR2 SNEGSKA (reference sequence).

This clonotype appeared many times. The rearrangement joins TRBV4-3 to TRBJ2-4; D ambiguous. The CDR3 contains 13 residues. Germline CDR1 is LGHNA and CDR2 is YSLEER. Trimming took 2 bases from V and 5 from J, leaving 7 bases between them. The CDR3 loop reads CASSQTGQNIQYF. CDR3 sequence (DNA): TGCGCCAGCAGCCAAACCGGCCAAAACATTCAGTACTTC.

This clonotype came up many times. This chain links TRBV7-2 with TRBJ1-5; D unclear. Germline CDR1 SGHTA, CDR2 FQGNSA. CDR3 size: 13 residues. Trimming took 6 bases from V and 7 from J, leaving 13 bases between them. CDR3 region: CASSFDIYQPQHF. The CDR3 DNA reads TGTGCCAGCAGTTTTGACATTTACCAGCCCCAGCATTTT.

This clonotype has only a few counts. This chain links TRBV12-3 or TRBV12-4 with TRBJ2-3, with 9 bases aligning to TRBD2. This CDR3 is 17 amino acids long. Germline trimming cut 6 bases from V and 5 bases from J; bases unmatched to any gene: 15. The CDR3 DNA is TGTGCCAGCAGACCAGGGCTAGCGGGGATCCGGAAAGATACGCAGTATTTT. It yields the protein CASRPGLAGIRKDTQYF.

This clonotype has a handful of counts. The rearrangement joins TRBV5-1 to TRBJ1-1; TRBD1 might be the D (5 bases). This CDR3 region has 16 residues. Trimming cost V 0 bases and J 0 bases, with 12 bases left between them. Germline lookup yields CDR1 SGHRS and CDR2 YFSETQ. The CDR3, as DNA: TGCGCCAGCAGCTTGGTGGGGCAAACTTTGAACACTGAAGCTTTCTTT. This translates into CASSLVGQTLNTEAFF.

This clonotype was counted between two and nine times. J is TRBJ2-3 and V is TRBV25-1; weak D call: TRBD1 (5 bases). Germline values: CDR1 MGHDK, CDR2 SYGVNS. The CDR3 covers 14 residues. V gave up 1 base and J gave up 3 bases, with 8 bases separating them. CDR3 nucleotides: TGTGCCAGCAGTGAATTCAGGGCGACAGATACGCAGTATTTT. Translated, it gives CASSEFRATDTQYF. Based on the CDR3 plus reference TRBV25-1 and TRBJ2-3, the full variable domain is EADIYQTPRYLVIGTGKKITLECSQTMGHDKMYWYQQDPGMELHLIHYSYGVNSTEKGDLSSESTVSRIRTEHFPLTLESARPSHTSQYLCASSEFRATDTQYFGPGTRLTVL.

This clonotype was counted ten times or more. V and J are TRBV19 and TRBJ2-1, with D possibly being TRBD1 (8 bases). CDR1 is LNHDA and CDR2 is SQIVND in the germline V gene (reference sequence). V was cut by 6 bases and J by 6 bases, with 18 bases left in between. The CDR3 is 15 amino acids. The CDR3, as DNA: TGTGCCAGTAGGCAGGGGGCGGCGGGGGCCAATGAGCAGTTCTTC. Translation gives CASRQGAAGANEQFF. The entire variable domain, with the rest obtained from reference TRBV19 and TRBJ2-1, is as follows: DGGITQSPKYLFRKEGQNVTLSCEQNLNHDAMYWYRQDPGQGLRLIYYSQIVNDFQKGDIAEGYSVSREKKESFPLTVTSAQKNPTAFYLCASRQGAAGANEQFFGPGTRLTVL.

This clonotype has only a few counts. The chain's CDR3 is CATSEISNQPQHF. In DNA, the CDR3 is TGTGCCACCTCCGAAATAAGCAATCAGCCCCAGCATTTT. The chain joins TRBV6-5 to TRBJ1-5; D is ambiguous. The germline V gene encodes CDR1 MNHEY and CDR2 SVGAGI. V was cut by 10 bases and J by 1 base, with 11 bases left in between. CDR3 length: 13 residues.

Written as DNA, the CDR3 is TGTGCCAGCAGCGTAGCGAGACACGGAGACACAGATACGCAGTATTTT. The encoded protein is CASSVARHGDTDTQYF. This sequence joins TRBV9 and TRBJ2-3; D uncertain. The CDR3 spans 16 residues. The V gene's germline CDR1 is SGDLS and CDR2 YYNGEE. V was cut by 0 bases and J by 2 bases, with 13 bases left in between.

This clonotype was observed many times. The CDR3 spells CASSLGQQETQYF. The CDR3 region has the DNA TGTGCCAGCAGCTTGGGACAGCAAGAGACCCAGTACTTC. The chain employs TRBV7-9 and TRBJ2-5; TRBD1 matches 7 bases. With 3 bases clipped from V and 2 bases from J, the junction kept 0 bases outside the gene matches. CDR3 length: 13 amino acids. Germline V CDR1 and CDR2: SEHNR, FQNEAQ (reference sequence).

This clonotype was counted only a few times. The chain recombines TRBV11-2 with TRBJ1-4; no clear D. The V end was cut by 1 base, the J end by 4 bases, with 7 bases between. There are 14 residues in the CDR3. Germline loops: CDR1 SGHAT, CDR2 FQNNGV. The CDR3 nucleotides read TGTGCCAGCAGCTTAGCTTTCCGTAATGAAAAACTGTTTTTT. It yields the protein CASSLAFRNEKLFF.

This clonotype has more than one count but fewer than ten. The J gene is TRBJ1-1, the V gene TRBV3-1, with D possibly TRBD1 on 6 matching bases. CDR1 is LGHDT, CDR2 YNNKEL, per germline (reference sequence). This CDR3 is built from 17 residues. Trimming stripped 1 base from V and 1 base from J, with 16 bases between. CDR3 protein: CASSQAGGEGGNTEAFF. The DNA of the CDR3 is TGTGCCAGCAGCCAAGCCGGGGGAGAAGGGGGGAACACTGAAGCTTTCTTT.

V and J are TRBV18 and TRBJ1-1; D is unresolved. The CDR3 is 15 residues long. From germline, CDR1 is KGHSH and CDR2 LQKENI. With 6 bases removed from V and 1 base from J, the gap between germline ends came to 15 bases. The CDR3 DNA reads as TGTGCCAGCTCTCCCGGGGTAGTCCGGAACACTGAAGCTTTCTTT. The encoded protein is CASSPGVVRNTEAFF.

This clonotype was seen many times. This chain links TRBV20-1 with TRBJ2-7, with D perhaps matching TRBD1 (5 bases). There are 13 residues in the CDR3. V lost 0 bases and J lost 5, with 11 bases in between. Germline CDR1 is DFQATT and CDR2 is SNEGSKA (reference sequence). CDR3: CSARDTRDNEQYF. The CDR3 coding sequence is TGCAGTGCTAGAGATACCAGGGATAACGAGCAGTACTTC.

Many counts were recorded for this clonotype. The J gene is TRBJ2-1, the V gene TRBV6-5, with 13 bases aligning to TRBD2. The germline gives CDR1 MNHEY, CDR2 SVGAGI. J lost 8 bases, V lost 6 bases, and 7 bases had no gene match. There are 15 residues in the CDR3. CDR3 bases: TGTGCCAGCAGATCGACTAGCGGGGGGTTCGATGAGCAGTTCTTC. It specifies CASRSTSGGFDEQFF.

This clonotype was recorded many times. V is TRBV15 and J is TRBJ2-7; 8 nucleotides match TRBD2. V gave up 3 bases and J gave up 10 bases; unmatched junction bases: 8. CDR3 length: 13 amino acids. Germline V lookup: CDR1 LNHNV, CDR2 YYDKDF (reference sequence). The CDR3 coding sequence is TGTGCCACCAGCAGCGTGATAGCGGGGACCCAGTACGTC. Encoded protein: CATSSVIAGTQYV.

This clonotype has a count of ten or more. J is TRBJ2-3 and V is TRBV10-3, with D tentatively TRBD2 (6 bases). There are 16 residues in the CDR3. The germline CDR1 and CDR2 sequences are ENHRY and SYGVKD. V was pared by 0 bases and J by 0 bases, with 10 bases between. The CDR3 loop reads CAISESWGRSTDTQYF. The CDR3 DNA is TGTGCCATCAGTGAGTCTTGGGGGAGGAGCACAGATACGCAGTATTTT.

This clonotype has a count of ten or more. The rearrangement uses TRBV4-1 and TRBJ1-2, with no clear D. Trimming pared 0 bases from V and 2 bases from J, leaving 7 bases between. CDR1 is MGHRA, CDR2 YSYEKL, per germline. CDR3 size: 14 residues. The CDR3 region is CASSQDRQNYGYTF. The CDR3 DNA reads TGCGCCAGCAGCCAAGACCGGCAGAACTATGGCTACACCTTC.

This clonotype has at least ten counts. The gene calls are TRBV2 and TRBJ1-6; 7 bases are shared with TRBD1. Germline CDR1 and CDR2: SNHLY and FYNNEI. The CDR3 has 14 residues. V trimming: 7 bases; J trimming: 5 bases; junction bases outside the gene matches: 5. As DNA, the CDR3 is TGTGCCAGCAAGGCAGGGGGGAATAATTCACCCCTCCACTTT. Translated, it gives CASKAGGNNSPLHF.

This clonotype was detected a few times. The CDR3: CASSLVAGINEQFF. The CDR3 DNA follows: TGCGCCAGCAGCTTGGTCGCGGGAATCAATGAGCAGTTCTTC. The chain combines TRBV5-1 with TRBJ2-1, with TRBD2 as a possible D gene (6 bases). The CDR3 is made up of 14 amino acids. CDR1 SGHRS and CDR2 YFSETQ come from the germline V gene. Trimming left V 0 bases short and J 6 bases short, with 10 bases between.

In its sample, this clonotype was seen many times. V usage is TRBV5-6 and J usage is TRBJ1-2; TRBD1 matches at 7 bases. CDR1 is SGHDT, CDR2 YYEEEE, per germline. V dropped 4 bases and J dropped 4; count of bases not matched to a gene: 7. The CDR3 consists of 14 residues. The CDR3 bases are TGTGCCAGCAGCGTTGGGGACAGCCGCTATGGCTACACCTTC. It translates to CASSVGDSRYGYTF.

This clonotype was counted many times. This CDR3 reads CAIRGGYNYGYTF. The CDR3 DNA sequence: TGTGCCATCAGGGGGGGATACAACTATGGCTACACCTTC. The chain employs TRBV10-3 and TRBJ1-2; TRBD1 might be the D (5 bases). In germline, CDR1 is ENHRY, CDR2 SYGVKD. The CDR3 has 13 residues. Trimming cost V 6 bases and J 2 bases, with 10 bases left between them.

In this sample, this clonotype turned up many times. J is TRBJ2-2 and V is TRBV20-1; D is uncertain. V lost 4 bases, J lost 0 bases, and 12 bases lay in between. The CDR3 covers 15 residues. Germline V gene sequence: CDR1 DFQATT, CDR2 SNEGSKA (reference sequence). The CDR3 spells CSATSSTSNTGELFF. The CDR3 bases are TGCAGTGCTACCTCGTCCACCTCGAACACCGGGGAGCTGTTTTTT.

The table lists this clonotype with many counts. The genes are TRBV9 and TRBJ1-2; no clear D. V lost 3 bases and J lost 2, with 5 bases in between. The CDR3 sequence is 12 residues long. The germline CDR1 and CDR2 sequences are SGDLS and YYNGEE. CDR3 nucleotide sequence: TGTGCCAGCAGCGGAGAGAACTATGGCTACACCTTC. It specifies CASSGENYGYTF. Complete variable domain (other parts from reference TRBV9 and TRBJ1-2): DSGVTQTPKHLITATGQRVTLRCSPRSGDLSVYWYQQSLDQGLQFLIQYYNGEERAKGNILERFSAQQFPDLHSELNLSSLELGDSALYFCASSGENYGYTFGSGTRLTVV.

This clonotype was detected ten times or more. The chain uses TRBV7-3 and TRBJ2-3; TRBD2 aligns across 8 bases. The CDR3 totals 14 residues. CDR1 and CDR2 from the germline V gene are SGHTA and FQGTGA. V lost 4 bases, J lost 3 bases, and 3 bases stayed unmatched. As DNA, the CDR3 is TGTGCCAGCAGCTCCGGACTAGCAACAGATACGCAGTATTTT. Translating it yields CASSSGLATDTQYF.